These 25 T cell receptor beta chains were all obtained from the same sample, sequenced in a study of T cells in Graves' hyperthyroidism and ophthalmopathy. RNA transcripts served as the template for amplifying TCR beta CDR3 regions. First-round RT-PCR with HTBI primers amplified the TCR CDR3 region. TCRdb ran MiXCR on the multiplex PCR reads and lists one entry per CDR3 protein. The sample has around 440,000 distinct CDR3 sequences, 15% to 19% seen once; the top ten hold 13% to 15%. Sequencing used blood. The receptors derive from a woman younger than 35 with Graves' hyperthyroidism.

In its sample, this clonotype was seen many times. CDR3 amino acids: CASSRPNNEQFF. In nucleotides, the CDR3 is TGTGCCAGCAGCCGACCAAACAATGAGCAGTTCTTC. The chain is built from TRBV7-9 and TRBJ2-1; no clear D gene. The germline V and J ends were trimmed by 5 bases and 5 bases, with 7 bases remaining between them. The CDR3 has 12 amino acids. Germline loops: CDR1 SEHNR, CDR2 FQNEAQ (reference sequence).

A few counts support this clonotype. The chain uses TRBV6-1 and TRBJ2-6; D remains unclear. Germline CDR1 and CDR2: MNHNS and SASEGT. V lost 6 bases, J lost 4 bases, and 10 bases lay in between. The CDR3 runs 14 residues. The CDR3 region has the DNA TGTGCCAGCAGCCCTACTTACGGGGCCAACGTCCTGACTTTC. This sequence encodes CASSPTYGANVLTF.

The chain couples TRBV7-3 to TRBJ2-2, with no clear D. Germline CDR1 SGHTA, CDR2 FQGTGA. The CDR3 consists of 14 residues. The V end was cut by 5 bases, the J end by 6 bases, with 13 bases between. The CDR3 coding sequence is TGTGCCAGCAGCCCACATCGTCCCCCCGGGGAGCTGTTTTTT. Residues: CASSPHRPPGELFF.

The rearrangement joins TRBV5-8 to TRBJ1-5; D unresolved. This CDR3 comprises 11 residues. The V end lost 9 bases, the J end lost 6 bases, and 10 bases lay between the germline ends. Looked up from germline, CDR1 is SGHTS and CDR2 is YDEGEE. CDR3 sequence (DNA): TGTGCCACCTCAACGGGTCAGCCCCAGCATTTT. Its translation is CATSTGQPQHF. Based on the CDR3 plus reference TRBV5-8 and TRBJ1-5, the full variable domain is EAGVTQSPTHLIKTRGQQATLRCSPISGHTSVYWYQQALGLGLQFLLWYDEGEERNRGNFPPRFSGRQFPNYSSELNVNALELEDSALYLCATSTGQPQHFGDGTRLSIL.

The chain joins TRBV5-6 to TRBJ2-1; the D gene is possibly TRBD1 (6 bases). Trimming took 5 bases from V and 6 from J, leaving 12 bases between them. CDR1 is SGHDT and CDR2 is YYEEEE in the germline V gene. The CDR3 loop spans 13 amino acids. CDR3 protein: CASRQDSSNEQFF. CDR3 sequence (DNA): TGTGCCAGCAGGCAGGACAGCAGCAATGAGCAGTTCTTC. The full variable domain, in which reference TRBV5-6 and TRBJ2-1 provide the parts outside the CDR3, is DAGVTQSPTHLIKTRGQQVTLRCSPKSGHDTVSWYQQALGQGPQFIFQYYEEEERQRGNFPDRFSGHQFPNYSSELNVNALLLGDSALYLCASRQDSSNEQFFGPGTRLTVL.

This clonotype was seen repeatedly, ten times or more. The V and J genes are TRBV3-1 and TRBJ1-1; D is ambiguous. Trimming took 2 bases from V and 1 from J, leaving 8 bases between them. CDR3 size: 14 residues. CDR1 LGHDT and CDR2 YNNKEL come from the germline V gene (reference sequence). The CDR3 region has the DNA TGTGCCAGCAGCCAACAGACGGGGAACACTGAAGCTTTCTTT. Translation: CASSQQTGNTEAFF.

As concerns this clonotype: Mismatch with germline at one junction end may stem from a read error. The chain is built from TRBV15 and TRBJ1-3; D is undetermined. The CDR3 sequence is 17 residues long. The germline gives CDR1 LNHNV, CDR2 YYDKDF (reference sequence). The DNA for the CDR3 is TGTGCCACCAGCAGAGATAGGATAGGCATTTCTGGAACCACCATATATTTT. Encoded protein: CATSRDRIGISGTTIYF. Variable domain in full (rest from reference TRBV15 and TRBJ1-3): DAMVIQNPRYQVTQFGKPVTLSCSQTLNHNVMYWYQQKSSQAPKLLFHYYDKDFNNEADTPDNFQSRRPNTSFCFLDIRSPGLGDTAMYLCATSRDRIGISGTTIYFGEGSWLTVV.

This clonotype was observed at least ten times. The rearrangement uses TRBV5-6 and TRBJ2-3, with D perhaps TRBD2 (7 bases). Between the trimmed V and J ends, which lost 6 bases and 3 bases, there was a span of 23 bases. Germline CDR1 SGHDT, CDR2 YYEEEE. The CDR3 totals 17 residues. The CDR3 nucleotides are TGTGCCAGCACCTTTGGGGGGGGGGCCCAGGGAACAGATACGCAGTATTTT. Amino acid sequence: CASTFGGGAQGTDTQYF. Together with reference TRBV5-6 and TRBJ2-3, the CDR3 gives the full variable domain: DAGVTQSPTHLIKTRGQQVTLRCSPKSGHDTVSWYQQALGQGPQFIFQYYEEEERQRGNFPDRFSGHQFPNYSSELNVNALLLGDSALYLCASTFGGGAQGTDTQYFGPGTRLTVL.

This clonotype was detected many times. The chain uses TRBV11-2 and TRBJ2-5; no clear D. The CDR3 sequence is 17 residues long. The germline V gene has CDR1 SGHAT and CDR2 FQNNGV. The V end lost 0 bases, the J end lost 0 bases, and 14 bases lay between the germline ends. The CDR3: CASSLDPQARYQETQYF. The CDR3 bases are TGTGCCAGCAGCTTAGATCCCCAGGCCCGGTACCAAGAGACCCAGTACTTC.

This clonotype has a handful of counts. The chain combines TRBV2 with TRBJ1-1; possible D gene TRBD1, 6 bases. V was cut by 2 bases and J by 1 base, with 11 bases left in between. This CDR3 has 15 amino acids. The germline V gene encodes CDR1 SNHLY and CDR2 FYNNEI. The CDR3 sequence: CASSERLGQNTEAFF. DNA of the CDR3: TGTGCCAGCAGTGAAAGGTTGGGACAGAACACTGAAGCTTTCTTT.

This clonotype has more than one count but fewer than ten. V usage is TRBV27 and J usage is TRBJ1-2, with a possible D match to TRBD1 (6 bases). CDR1 is MNHEY, CDR2 SMNVEV, per germline (reference sequence). This CDR3 has 16 residues. With 3 bases removed from V and 0 bases from J, the gap between germline ends came to 14 bases. The CDR3 DNA follows: TGTGCCAGCAGTTTCTATATGGGGGCAGCTAACTATGGCTACACCTTC. This codes for CASSFYMGAANYGYTF.

A few counts support this clonotype. The chain carries TRBV5-5 and TRBJ1-6; 8 nucleotides align to TRBD1. The J segment lost 10 bases and the V segment lost 1 base, leaving 10 bases of the junction unmatched. The CDR3 is made up of 16 amino acids. Germline CDR1 is SGHKS and CDR2 is YYEKEE (reference sequence). The CDR3 protein is CASSLTTGTGGSPLHF. The CDR3 DNA follows: TGTGCCAGCAGCTTGACCACCGGGACAGGTGGATCACCCCTCCACTTT.

This clonotype was picked up many times. The genes are TRBV3-1 and TRBJ2-3, with 9 bases identical to TRBD2. The CDR3 sequence is 17 residues long. V shed 3 bases, J shed 6 bases, and the junction held 13 bases outside the gene matches. CDR1 is LGHDT, CDR2 YNNKEL, per germline (reference sequence). CDR3 protein: CASSQMGPSGVGDTQYF. In DNA form, the CDR3 reads TGTGCCAGCAGCCAGATGGGGCCTAGCGGGGTTGGGGATACGCAGTATTTT.

There are many counts of this clonotype. The rearrangement joins TRBV11-2 to TRBJ2-2; D might be TRBD1 (5 bases). CDR3 length: 17 residues. Germline V gives CDR1 SGHAT, CDR2 FQNNGV. V was shortened by 5 bases and J by 1 base, with 17 bases between the two germline ends. CDR3 residues: CASSPIWKDKNTGELFF. The CDR3 DNA is TGTGCCAGCAGCCCAATTTGGAAGGACAAGAACACCGGGGAGCTGTTTTTT.

This clonotype was seen only a few times. The chain employs TRBV7-3 and TRBJ2-1; D gene ambiguous. V lost 5 bases and J 4 bases, leaving 9 bases between the germline ends. Germline V gene data show CDR1 as SGHTA and CDR2 as FQGTGA. The CDR3 covers 13 residues. CDR3 in DNA: TGTGCCAGCAGCCTGGACGGATACAATGAGCAGTTCTTC. Its translation: CASSLDGYNEQFF.

Many counts were recorded for this clonotype. The chain carries TRBV2 and TRBJ2-3, with D perhaps matching TRBD1 (5 bases). Germline lookup yields CDR1 SNHLY and CDR2 FYNNEI. V was trimmed by 5 bases and J by 2 bases, leaving 11 bases between them. This CDR3 contains 14 residues. The CDR3 nucleotides are TGTGCCAGCAGTATATACAGGTCCACAGATACGCAGTATTTT. Translating gives CASSIYRSTDTQYF. The variable domain in full, completed from reference TRBV2 and TRBJ2-3, reads EPEVTQTPSHQVTQMGQEVILRCVPISNHLYFYWYRQILGQKVEFLVSFYNNEISEKSEIFDDQFSVERPDGSNFTLKIRSTKLEDSAMYFCASSIYRSTDTQYFGPGTRLTVL.

The sample holds a few counts of this clonotype. This chain joins TRBV10-1 and TRBJ2-1; tentative D call: TRBD2 (5 bases). The V end lost 6 bases, the J end lost 8 bases, and 17 bases lay between the germline ends. In germline, CDR1 is WNHNN, CDR2 SYGVQD (reference sequence). CDR3 length: 14 amino acids. CDR3 sequence (DNA): TGCGCCAGCAGCGATGGGAGAGTCTCGGATGAGCAGTTCTTC. This translates into CASSDGRVSDEQFF.

This clonotype was seen repeatedly, ten times or more. The V and J genes are TRBV11-2 and TRBJ1-1, with unresolved D. The CDR3 runs to 13 residues. Trimming took off 5 bases at V and 8 bases at J, with 15 bases between the two ends. Per the germline V gene, CDR1 is SGHAT and CDR2 is FQNNGV. The CDR3 bases are TGTGCCAGCAGCCCAACCATGCGGTCCGAAGCTTTCTTT. As protein: CASSPTMRSEAFF.

The chain combines TRBV4-1 with TRBJ2-7; no definite D call. Germline lookup yields CDR1 MGHRA and CDR2 YSYEKL. The CDR3 sequence is 14 residues long. V was pared by 4 bases and J by 2 bases, with 12 bases between. CDR3 DNA sequence: TGCGCCAGCAGCCCTCCCCTGAAAACCTACGAGCAGTACTTC. It is translated as CASSPPLKTYEQYF.

This clonotype was detected only a few times. CDR3 sequence: CASSLEGGGASTYEQYF. CDR3 nucleotide sequence: TGTGCCAGCAGCTTAGAGGGGGGGGGGGCGTCGACCTACGAGCAGTACTTC. The chain has TRBV7-2 and TRBJ2-7, with a weak D call TRBD2 (7 bases). CDR3 length equals 17 residues. V was pared by 1 base and J by 2 bases, with 18 bases between. CDR1 is SGHTA, CDR2 FQGNSA, per germline.

For the CDR3, the DNA is TGTGCCAGTAGTATTTACAGGGGGGGTACTGAAGCTTTCTTT. Translation: CASSIYRGGTEAFF. The chain uses TRBV19 and TRBJ1-1; TRBD1 matches at 8 bases. The length of the CDR3 is 14 residues. The V and J ends lost 3 bases and 5 bases, in that order; junction bases with no gene match: 5. The V gene's germline CDR1 is LNHDA and CDR2 SQIVND (reference sequence).

This clonotype was counted ten times or more. The V and J genes are TRBV11-2 and TRBJ2-7, with 9 bases fitting TRBD2. Germline V gene lookup returns CDR1 SGHAT and CDR2 FQNNGV. The length of the CDR3 is 14 residues. The J segment lost 4 bases and the V segment lost 2 bases, leaving 3 bases of the junction unmatched. CDR3 in amino acids: CASSLLAGFYEQYF. The CDR3 region has the DNA TGTGCCAGCAGCTTACTAGCGGGATTTTACGAGCAGTACTTC.

This clonotype was seen many times. The chain employs TRBV12-3 or TRBV12-4 and TRBJ1-6; 8 bases line up with TRBD1. The junction had 4 bases not matched to a gene; V was cut back by 5 bases and J by 7 bases. The CDR3 totals 14 residues. The CDR3 DNA follows: TGTGCCAGCAGTGCGACAGGGGAAAATTCACCCCTCCACTTT. Translating it yields CASSATGENSPLHF.

The rearrangement uses TRBV2 and TRBJ1-4; 8 bases align to TRBD1. V was pared by 8 bases and J by 7 bases, with 15 bases of the junction left unmatched. CDR1 and CDR2 from the germline V gene are SNHLY and FYNNEI. This CDR3 spans 16 amino acids. The CDR3 sequence is CASQLTGATLFEKLFF. For the CDR3, the DNA is TGTGCCAGCCAACTGACAGGGGCCACTTTGTTTGAAAAACTGTTTTTT.

At least ten counts were recorded for this clonotype. The CDR3 loop reads CASSEVGLAGYYEQYF. CDR3 bases: TGTGCCAGCAGTGAAGTTGGTCTAGCGGGTTACTACGAGCAGTACTTC. The chain employs TRBV2 and TRBJ2-7; 8 bases line up with TRBD2. Losses at the gene ends were 1 base for V and 3 bases for J; bases not matched to a gene: 8. From germline, CDR1 is SNHLY and CDR2 FYNNEI. CDR3 length: 16 residues.